This TCR beta chain was identified in a study of cytomegalovirus exposure and HLA in healthy donors. About the research overall: Earlier, 100 million to 130 million unique TCR beta sequences were recovered from some 200 million T cells by an analysis. Study-wide findings and caveats: Prior analysis indicated that the majority of TCR beta V segments exhibited productivity approximately 90% or approximately 30% of the time. Equally common other TCR beta chains were less clonally expanded than HLA-associated ones, a later analysis found. As a later analysis showed, several of the most significant clusters appeared to be linked to common viral pathogens.

Concerning this clone: Its target is not known.

Amplification used 60 Vbeta primers and 13 Jbeta primers. Clones were sequenced by immunoSEQ multiplex PCR, and TCRdb holds only the in-frame ones, with some missing. In the table there are roughly 98,000 clones, 80% to 85% of which are singletons. Germline V CDR1 and CDR2: SGHTA, FQGNSA. V trimming: 5 bases; J trimming: 2 bases; junction bases outside the gene matches: 11. This CDR3 region has 17 residues. This sequence joins TRBV7-2 and TRBJ2-5; TRBD1 matches at 10 bases. The source is a man between 40 and 49 years old in good health and CMV-seronegative. Material: PBMCs. The chain's CDR3 is CASSLDPGQGWQETQYF. The CDR3 region has the DNA TGTGCCAGCAGCCTGGACCCGGGACAGGGGTGGCAAGAGACCCAGTACTTC.